The 21 T cell receptor beta chains below all came from one sample that was sequenced in a study of CD8 T cells in Susac syndrome. Roughly 0.45 to 1 ug RNA was reverse transcribed with random hexamers. TCRdb recomputed calls from the immunoSEQ multiplex PCR reads with MiXCR, one row per CDR3 protein. The sample has over 150,000 distinct CDR3 sequences; 90% to 96% are singletons. The sample was CD4+ T cells from PBMCs. These receptors were taken from a human donor with Susac syndrome.

This chain joins TRBV5-1 and TRBJ2-5; 9 nucleotides match TRBD1. The CDR3 contains 15 residues. Per germline, CDR1 SGHRS and CDR2 YFSETQ. J lost 4 bases, V lost 5 bases, and 9 bases had no gene match. The CDR3 protein is CASRQLDRGGETQYF. The DNA of the CDR3 is TGCGCCAGCAGACAGCTGGACAGGGGCGGAGAGACCCAGTACTTC.

The V and J genes are TRBV30 and TRBJ2-3; D is undetermined. CDR1 is GTSNPN, CDR2 SVGIG, per germline (reference sequence). The V end was cut by 7 bases, the J end by 0 bases, with 14 bases between. The CDR3 has 14 amino acids. The CDR3 protein is CASLGQTSTDTQYF. DNA for the CDR3: TGTGCCTCCCTAGGGCAGACCAGCACAGATACGCAGTATTTT.

This rearrangement joins TRBV5-4 to TRBJ2-3, with no clear D. V dropped 2 bases and J dropped 0 bases, with 7 bases sitting between them. The CDR3 contains 14 residues. The germline V gene encodes CDR1 SGHNT and CDR2 YYREEE (reference sequence). CDR3 sequence reads: CASSFGKSTDTQYF. DNA of the CDR3: TGTGCCAGCAGCTTTGGGAAAAGCACAGATACGCAGTATTTT.

The rearrangement uses TRBV6-5 and TRBJ2-7; D may be TRBD1 (6 bases). The ends were cut back, 6 bases at V and 0 bases at J, with 15 bases in the middle. This CDR3 has 15 residues. Germline CDR1 and CDR2: MNHEY and SVGAGI. This chain's CDR3 is CASSPVRTVSYEQYF. DNA of the CDR3: TGTGCCAGCAGCCCGGTCCGGACAGTCTCCTACGAGCAGTACTTC.

The CDR3 reads CASSPGAGETQYF. CDR3 DNA sequence: TGTGCCAGCAGTCCCGGGGCCGGGGAGACCCAGTACTTC. The chain joins TRBV12-3 or TRBV12-4 to TRBJ2-5, with D tentatively TRBD1 or TRBD2 (5 bases each). This CDR3 spans 13 amino acids. V shed 5 bases and J shed 5 bases, with 12 bases lying between them.

The chain has TRBV12-3 or TRBV12-4 and TRBJ2-1; D is unresolved. V was shortened by 3 bases and J by 8 bases, with 5 bases between the two germline ends. The CDR3 is 11 residues long. The CDR3 spells CASSLRYEQFF. DNA of the CDR3: TGTGCCAGCAGTTTGAGGTATGAGCAGTTCTTC.

The chain links TRBV10-3 to TRBJ2-1; 7 bases agree with TRBD2. The V gene end was trimmed by 0 bases and the J gene end by 7 bases; junction bases not matched to a gene: 9. In germline, CDR1 is ENHRY, CDR2 SYGVKD. The length of the CDR3 is 16 residues. The chain's CDR3 is CAISESGGRAMNEQFF. The DNA of the CDR3 is TGTGCCATCAGTGAGTCGGGAGGGAGGGCCATGAATGAGCAGTTCTTC.

The rearrangement joins TRBV20-1 to TRBJ2-1, with a weak D call TRBD2 (7 bases). The CDR3 consists of 15 residues. Germline CDR1 and CDR2: DFQATT and SNEGSKA (reference sequence). The V and J ends lost 6 bases and 3 bases respectively, with 18 bases between them. CDR3 nucleotide sequence: TGCAGTGCCACCGATCCGGGGGGCCTCTACAATGAGCAGTTCTTC. Its translation is CSATDPGGLYNEQFF.

The chain carries TRBV6-1 and TRBJ1-5; 7 nucleotides align to TRBD1. Germline trimming cut 0 bases from V and 2 bases from J; bases unmatched to any gene: 7. CDR3 length: 17 amino acids. Germline loops: CDR1 MNHNS, CDR2 SASEGT. In DNA form, the CDR3 reads TGTGCCAGCAGTGAAGCCATTGACAGGGCGGGCAATCAGCCCCAGCATTTT. Encoded protein: CASSEAIDRAGNQPQHF.

This clonotype was counted once. The chain links TRBV27 to TRBJ1-6; D not certain. The CDR3 has 12 amino acids. Per germline, CDR1 MNHEY and CDR2 SMNVEV (reference sequence). Deletions cut 7 bases from V and 4 bases from J, with 5 bases between. DNA of the CDR3: TGTGCCAGCACGGATTATAATTCACCCCTCCACTTT. It is translated as CASTDYNSPLHF.

This sequence joins TRBV30 and TRBJ2-3; the D gene is possibly TRBD2 (7 bases). The CDR3 is 14 amino acids. From germline, CDR1 is GTSNPN and CDR2 SVGIG (reference sequence). The V end was cut by 0 bases, the J end by 5 bases, with 12 bases between. CDR3 in amino acids: CAWSVPGGRDTQYF. The CDR3 nucleotides read TGTGCCTGGAGTGTACCCGGGGGGCGAGATACGCAGTATTTT.

The chain recombines TRBV19 with TRBJ2-1; 8 positions match TRBD2. This CDR3 has 15 residues. Unmatched junction bases numbered 9, after V lost 4 bases and J lost 7 bases. CDR1 LNHDA and CDR2 SQIVND come from the germline V gene (reference sequence). The CDR3 sequence is CASSSGRSGPNEQFF. CDR3 coding DNA: TGTGCCAGTAGTAGCGGGAGGTCCGGTCCTAATGAGCAGTTCTTC.

The gene calls are TRBV29-1 and TRBJ2-7; 9 bases are a match to TRBD1. There are 11 residues in the CDR3. Looked up from germline, CDR1 is SQVTM and CDR2 is ANQGSEA. With V trimmed by 4 bases and J by 7 bases, 2 bases remained unmatched. The chain's CDR3 is CSVGGQGEQYV. The CDR3 DNA follows: TGCAGCGTTGGGGGACAGGGAGAGCAGTACGTC.

The chain couples TRBV30 to TRBJ1-2, with 9 bases that match TRBD1. This CDR3 is 15 amino acids long. V shed 3 bases and J 6 bases; nucleotides not matched to a gene: 11. CDR1 and CDR2 from the germline V gene are GTSNPN and SVGIG (reference sequence). In DNA form, the CDR3 reads TGTGCCTGGAGCGCCACAGGGGGCCTCCTCGATGGCTACACCTTC. Its protein is CAWSATGGLLDGYTF.

The chain links TRBV3-1 to TRBJ2-5; TRBD1 matches 9 bases. Germline V gives CDR1 LGHDT, CDR2 YNNKEL (reference sequence). CDR3 size: 17 residues. The trim removed 5 bases at V and 4 bases at J, leaving 14 bases unmatched. The CDR3 loop is CASSLPPGQGGGETQYF. CDR3 DNA sequence: TGTGCCAGCAGCTTACCCCCGGGACAGGGAGGGGGAGAGACCCAGTACTTC.

CDR3 amino acids: CASSLVRDSTEQYF. The DNA of the CDR3 is TGTGCCAGCAGCTTGGTTCGGGATAGTACCGAGCAGTACTTC. The J gene is TRBJ2-7, the V gene TRBV5-6, with D perhaps TRBD2 (5 bases). The CDR3 spans 14 residues. Germline CDR1 and CDR2: SGHDT and YYEEEE. The V end lost 0 bases, the J end lost 6 bases, and 13 bases lay between the germline ends.

CDR3 loop: CATSDTGKGYTF. The CDR3, as DNA: TGTGCCACCAGTGATACGGGGAAAGGCTACACCTTC. The genes are TRBV24-1 and TRBJ1-2; D is ambiguous. CDR1 KGHDR and CDR2 SFDVKD come from the germline V gene. There are 12 residues in the CDR3. Trimming cost V 3 bases and J 8 bases, with 9 bases left between them.

Here the CDR3 DNA reads TGTGCCAGCAGCCCGGAACAGCCCTACGAGCAGTACGTC. Its translation: CASSPEQPYEQYV. J is TRBJ2-7 and V is TRBV7-9, with D unclear. Germline values: CDR1 SEHNR, CDR2 FQNEAQ (reference sequence). CDR3 size: 13 residues. V was pared by 5 bases and J by 2 bases, with 10 bases between.

This chain connects TRBV10-3 to TRBJ1-5; D not certain. Germline CDR1 reads ENHRY; CDR2 reads SYGVKD. There are 14 residues in the CDR3. The V end lost 4 bases, the J end lost 7 bases, and 14 bases lay between the germline ends. The CDR3, as DNA: TGTGCCATCAGTGGGGGTTTTGACGGCCAGCCCCAGCATTTT. Protein sequence: CAISGGFDGQPQHF.

The genes are TRBV27 and TRBJ2-5, with 7 bases that match TRBD1. CDR1 and CDR2 (germline): MNHEY, SMNVEV (reference sequence). V lost 4 bases to trimming and J lost 2 bases; unmatched junction nucleotides: 7. This CDR3 has 15 amino acids. The chain's CDR3 is CASSSPRQGQETQYF. The CDR3 DNA follows: TGTGCCAGCAGTTCACCAAGACAGGGACAAGAGACCCAGTACTTC.

The rearrangement uses TRBV4-1 and TRBJ2-2, with D tentatively TRBD2 (5 bases). The ends were cut back, 1 base at V and 5 bases at J, with 17 bases in the middle. Germline loops: CDR1 MGHRA, CDR2 YSYEKL. This CDR3 comprises 17 residues. The CDR3 protein is CASSQAWDSPGTGELFF. CDR3 DNA: TGCGCCAGCAGCCAAGCCTGGGATTCACCGGGGACCGGGGAGCTGTTTTTT.